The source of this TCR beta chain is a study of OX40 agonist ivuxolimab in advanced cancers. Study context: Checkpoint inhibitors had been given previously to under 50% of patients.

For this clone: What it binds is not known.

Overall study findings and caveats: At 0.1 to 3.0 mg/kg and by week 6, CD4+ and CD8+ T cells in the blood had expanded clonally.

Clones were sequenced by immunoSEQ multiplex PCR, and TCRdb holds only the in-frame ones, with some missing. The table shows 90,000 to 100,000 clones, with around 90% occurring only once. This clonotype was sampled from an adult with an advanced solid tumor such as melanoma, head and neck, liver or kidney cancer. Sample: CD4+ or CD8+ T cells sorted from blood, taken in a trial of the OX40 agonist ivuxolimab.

DNA for the CDR3: TGCGCCAGCAGCCGACAGGAATCTGAGCAGTACTTC. Its translation: CASSRQESEQYF. The rearrangement uses TRBV5-1 and TRBJ2-7; possible D gene TRBD1, 6 bases. From germline, CDR1 is SGHRS and CDR2 YFSETQ. The CDR3 has 12 residues. Trimming took 4 bases from V and 7 from J, leaving 12 bases between them.